This TCR beta chain was sequenced in a study of blood T cell repertoires in COVID-19. Produced via immunoSEQ multiplex PCR; TCRdb's table is partial and in-frame only. Counted here are 30,000 to 40,000 clones, approximately 83% occurring once; the ten biggest clones make up 5% to 6.5%. Trimming at V came to 3 bases and at J to 4 bases, leaving 7 bases not matched to a gene. Looked up from germline, CDR1 is SQVTM and CDR2 is ANQGSEA. CDR3 length: 15 residues. Sample: peripheral blood. The clonotype originates from a woman aged 80 or older with active or convalescent COVID-19. The chain has TRBV29-1 and TRBJ2-1; 9 bases map to TRBD2. In DNA form, the CDR3 reads TGCAGCGTTGACGGGGAGCGGGGGGTATACAATGAGCAGTTCTTC. As protein: CSVDGERGVYNEQFF.